The TCR beta chain described here comes from a study of CD8+CD57+ T cells in acquired aplastic anemia (dated by TCRdb to the late 2010s). Background for the entire study: On average, sorted CD4+ and CD8+ cells yielded 3 to 4 ug of extracted DNA, with a range of about 0.19 to 30 ug. A CD8+CD57+ expansion meant a frequency higher than the mean frequency seen in healthy subjects. General conclusions and limits of the study: Although 25 to 30 CD8+ CDR3 sequences were shared by patients and controls, these sequences appeared highly expressed in patients and within the immunodominant clones of patients. Patients and healthy controls showed no significant difference in CD8+ Simpson's diversity (P=0.060).

The junction shows trimming of 3 bases on V and 0 bases on J, and the gene matches do not reach 4 bases of it. CDR1 is given as ENHRY and CDR2 as SYGVKD, both from the germline V gene. From its cysteine to its phenylalanine, the CDR3 spans 16 amino acids. Of the read, only the CDR3 DNA is kept; its 48 bases are in frame from base 1. Patients chosen for sequencing had shown expansion of CD8+CD57+ cells by flow cytometry. Every patient had severe acquired aplastic anemia, diagnosed using the International Study of Aplastic Anemia and Agranulocytosis and Camitta criteria. No patient had received any therapy when blood was sampled. TCR repertoires of sorted CD4+ and CD8+ blood T cells from severe aplastic anemia patients and healthy subjects were deep-sequenced in the study. Patients were enrolled under clinicaltrials.gov protocols 00001620, 01623167, 00001397, 00071045, 00081523 and 00961064 in the USA. Ficoll-Paque density gradient centrifugation was used to isolate peripheral blood mononuclear cells. Before DNA extraction, CD4+ and CD8+ T cells were sorted with FACS or magnetic beads.

TCR beta VDJ combination and CDR3 sequence profiling used genomic DNA as the template. TCR repertoire sequencing was run on an Illumina HiSeq 2000. Under the source paper's analysis protocol: Repertoire assessment relied on Simpson's diversity index, CDR3 size and DJ length profiles, and TRBV/TRBJ rearrangement plots. The most abundant DNA sequence in the deep sequencing data was defined as the immunodominant clone. CDR3 amino acid sequences were screened for sharing across subjects and were compared with published repertoires and the VDJdb database. TCRdb reprocessed the public reads (quality trimming at Q25 with fastp, clone calling with MiXCR) and kept in-frame beta chains. Entries are consolidated by CDR3 protein sequence, retaining the most common genes and DNA. The V and J calls, along with clone size, are taken from TCRdb and not from the paper's own processing. The sample records over 250,000 distinct CDR3 sequences, 45% to 65% of which are singletons. Together, the top ten hold 1% to 1.5% of the sample.

In its sample, this clonotype was seen once. Its antigen remains undetermined. No quality values exist for individual bases; no much larger clone is one base distant. A lone read gives weak evidence. The sequenced sample consisted of sorted CD4+, CD8+, or CD8+CD57+ T cells (not recorded which) from PBMCs. The TCR sequence derives from a human donor with aplastic anemia. The chain links TRBV10-3 with TRBJ1-5, with 8 junctional bases fitting TRBD1. CDR3 protein: CAISDGDRFSNQPQHF. Here is the DNA: TGTGCCATCAGTGACGGGGACAGGTTTAGCAATCAGCCCCAGCATTTT.